These T cell receptor beta chains were read from a single sample in a study of regulatory T cells in long-lasting Graves disease. TCRdb fed the multiplex PCR reads into MiXCR, producing one record per CDR3 protein. This sample yields more than 350,000 distinct CDR3 sequences, of which roughly a fifth are seen a single time; approximately 14% belongs to the top ten. The source was peripheral blood mononuclear cells (PBMCs), collected when the disease was refractory, from a patient treated with antithyroid drugs. The source of these receptors is a female donor with Graves disease. Both conserved end residues are part of each CDR3. The D gene is left open where the match is weak. Not every row has a clone size; where given, it reads once, few, many or a size class.

J gene: TRBJ2-2; D gene: -; V gene: TRBV12-3/TRBV12-4; clone size: many; CDR3 protein: CASSLDGAATGELFF; CDR3 DNA: TGTGCCAGCAGCCTCGACGGGGCGGCCACCGGGGAGCTGTTTTTT
J gene: TRBJ2-3; D gene: TRBD1; V gene: TRBV27; clone size: once; CDR3 protein: CAMFGTGGMTDTQYF; CDR3 DNA: TGTGCCATGTTCGGGACAGGGGGCATGACAGATACGCAGTATTTT
J gene: TRBJ1-1; D gene: -; V gene: TRBV25-1; clone size: few; CDR3 protein: CASSERQSNTEAFF; CDR3 DNA: TGTGCCAGCAGTGAACGACAGTCGAACACTGAAGCTTTCTTT
J gene: TRBJ2-7; D gene: -; V gene: TRBV9; clone size: -; CDR3 protein: CASSVGTGTGEQYF; CDR3 DNA: TGTGCCAGCAGCGTAGGAACAGGGACTGGCGAGCAGTACTTC
J gene: TRBJ2-5; D gene: TRBD2; V gene: TRBV20-1; clone size: many; CDR3 protein: CSASEERERPWETQYF; CDR3 DNA: TGCAGTGCTTCCGAGGAGCGGGAGAGACCCTGGGAGACCCAGTACTTC
J gene: TRBJ1-5; D gene: TRBD1; V gene: TRBV5-8; clone size: few; CDR3 protein: CASSRQGANNQPQHF; CDR3 DNA: TGTGCCAGCAGCCGACAGGGGGCAAACAATCAGCCCCAGCATTTT
J gene: TRBJ2-7; D gene: TRBD1; V gene: TRBV6-5; clone size: many; CDR3 protein: CASSYRGTGNSYEQYF; CDR3 DNA: TGTGCCAGCAGTTACCGCGGGACAGGGAATTCCTACGAGCAGTACTTC
J gene: TRBJ1-2; D gene: -; V gene: TRBV12-3/TRBV12-4; clone size: many; CDR3 protein: CASTGREILFYGYTF; CDR3 DNA: TGTGCCAGCACTGGCCGGGAAATACTATTCTATGGCTACACCTTC
J gene: TRBJ1-1; D gene: -; V gene: TRBV9; clone size: few; CDR3 protein: CASSLVPPEAFF; CDR3 DNA: TGTGCCAGCAGCCTCGTACCTCCTGAAGCTTTCTTT
J gene: TRBJ2-2; D gene: -; V gene: TRBV5-1; clone size: many; CDR3 protein: CASSLATVNTGELFF; CDR3 DNA: TGCGCCAGCAGCCTGGCCACTGTGAACACCGGGGAGCTGTTTTTT
J gene: TRBJ1-6; D gene: TRBD1; V gene: TRBV6-5; clone size: many; CDR3 protein: CASSYKGGGNSPLHF; CDR3 DNA: TGTGCCAGCAGTTACAAAGGGGGCGGCAATTCACCCCTCCACTTT
J gene: TRBJ1-5; D gene: -; V gene: TRBV7-9; clone size: -; CDR3 protein: CASTNGGQQLQHF; CDR3 DNA: TGTGCCAGCACCAATGGGGGCCAGCAGCTCCAGCATTTT
J gene: TRBJ1-3; D gene: -; V gene: TRBV6-1; clone size: -; CDR3 protein: CASTRGPISGNTIYF; CDR3 DNA: TGTGCCAGCACACGCGGTCCTATCTCTGGAAACACCATATATTTT
J gene: TRBJ1-4; D gene: -; V gene: TRBV6-5; clone size: -; CDR3 protein: CASSYSGVINEKLFF; CDR3 DNA: TGTGCCAGCAGTTACTCCGGCGTAATAAATGAAAAACTGTTTTTT
J gene: TRBJ1-1; D gene: -; V gene: TRBV28; clone size: few; CDR3 protein: CASSYPAGTEAFF; CDR3 DNA: TGTGCCAGCTCCTACCCAGCTGGGACTGAAGCTTTCTTT
J gene: TRBJ2-1; D gene: -; V gene: TRBV12-3/TRBV12-4; clone size: -; CDR3 protein: CASSFEGERSSYNEQFF; CDR3 DNA: TGTGCCAGCTCGTTTGAGGGGGAGCGGAGCTCCTACAATGAGCAGTTCTTC